This entry is about one T cell receptor (beta chain). The data were obtained in a study of T cell changes during pregnancy in multiple sclerosis. The method was immunoSEQ multiplex PCR; TCRdb's version includes in-frame clones alone and lacks a portion of them. The sample consists of tens of thousands of clones, about 88% of them appearing once. The TCR was taken from a female donor with multiple sclerosis, enrolled in a pregnancy study. Material: CD4+ T cells from peripheral blood mononuclear cells, obtained in the third trimester of pregnancy.

This chain's CDR3 is CASSRGGALIEQFF. DNA of the CDR3: TGTGCCAGCAGCCGCGGGGGGGCCCTCATAGAGCAGTTCTTC. This chain uses TRBV11-3 with TRBJ2-1; the match to TRBD2 covers 9 bases. CDR1 is SGHNT and CDR2 is YENEEA in the germline V gene. The CDR3 extends over 14 amino acids. The V segment lost 5 bases and the J segment 10 bases; nucleotides outside the gene matches: 9.